The clone carrying this T cell receptor beta chain occurred once. The antigen remains undetermined. V shed 6 bases and J 3 bases; nucleotides not matched to a gene: 3. There are 12 residues in the CDR3. The germline V gene encodes CDR1 SGHDT and CDR2 YYEEEE. The sample belongs to a study of OX40 agonist ivuxolimab in advanced cancers. About the study: Melanoma, hepatocellular carcinoma, head and neck or renal cell cancer occurred in dose-escalation patients. The study, taken as a whole, reports: Antigen specificity was not determined for the expanded peripheral T cells. Some nonresponders likewise displayed low normalized T-cell clonal expansion. At 0.1 to 3.0 mg/kg, CD4+ and CD8+ blood T cells expanded clonally by week 6.

Assay used: immunoSEQ multiplex PCR; TCRdb lists only in-frame clones, some missing. This table holds tens of thousands of clones, around 85% found once. Here the sequenced sample was CD4+ or CD8+ T cells sorted from blood, taken in a trial of the OX40 agonist ivuxolimab. This clonotype was obtained from an adult with an advanced solid tumor such as melanoma, head and neck, liver or kidney cancer. V gene TRBV5-6 combines with J gene TRBJ2-7; 7 bases are shared with TRBD1. CDR3 nucleotides: TGTGCCAGCACGGACAGGTACTACGAGCAGTACTTC. Its translation: CASTDRYYEQYF. Together with reference TRBV5-6 and TRBJ2-7, the CDR3 gives the full variable domain: DAGVTQSPTHLIKTRGQQVTLRCSPKSGHDTVSWYQQALGQGPQFIFQYYEEEERQRGNFPDRFSGHQFPNYSSELNVNALLLGDSALYLCASTDRYYEQYFGPGTRLTVT.